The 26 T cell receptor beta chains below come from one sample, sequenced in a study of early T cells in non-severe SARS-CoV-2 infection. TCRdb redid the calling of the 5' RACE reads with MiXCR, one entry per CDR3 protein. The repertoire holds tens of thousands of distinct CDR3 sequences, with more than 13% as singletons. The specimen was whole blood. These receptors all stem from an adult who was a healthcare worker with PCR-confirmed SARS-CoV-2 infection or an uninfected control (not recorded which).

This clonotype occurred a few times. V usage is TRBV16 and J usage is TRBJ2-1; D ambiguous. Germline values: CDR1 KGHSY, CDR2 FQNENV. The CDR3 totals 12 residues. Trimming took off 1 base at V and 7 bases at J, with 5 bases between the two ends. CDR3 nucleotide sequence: TGTGCCAGCAGCCAATACGGGAATGAGCAGTTCTTC. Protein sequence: CASSQYGNEQFF. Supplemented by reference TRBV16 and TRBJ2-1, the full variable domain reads GEEVAQTPKHLVRGEGQKAKLYCAPIKGHSYVFWYQQVLKNEFKFLISFQNENVFDETGMPKERFSAKCLPNSPCSLEIQATKLEDSAVYFCASSQYGNEQFFGPGTRLTVL.

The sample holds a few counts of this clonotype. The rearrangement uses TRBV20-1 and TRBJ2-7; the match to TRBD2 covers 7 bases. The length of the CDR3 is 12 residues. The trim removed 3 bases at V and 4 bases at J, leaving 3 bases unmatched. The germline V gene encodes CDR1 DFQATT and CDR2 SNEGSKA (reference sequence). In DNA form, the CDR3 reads TGCAGTGCTAGCCAGGGAGGGTACGAGCAGTACTTC. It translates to CSASQGGYEQYF.

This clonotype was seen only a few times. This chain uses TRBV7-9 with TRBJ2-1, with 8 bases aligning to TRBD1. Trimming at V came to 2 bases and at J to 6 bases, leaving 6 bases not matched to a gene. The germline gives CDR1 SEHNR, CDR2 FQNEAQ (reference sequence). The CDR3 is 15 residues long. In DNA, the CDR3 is TGTGCCAGCAGCTTACGGACAGGGACATTCAATGAGCAGTTCTTC. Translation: CASSLRTGTFNEQFF.

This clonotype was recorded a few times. The CDR3 nucleotides read TGCAGTGCTACAGGGGAGAACACTGAAGCTTTCTTT. Protein product: CSATGENTEAFF. The chain joins TRBV20-1 to TRBJ1-1; weak D call: TRBD1 (6 bases). Between the trimmed V and J ends, which lost 4 bases and 1 base, there was a span of 7 bases. The CDR3 has 12 amino acids. Germline V lookup: CDR1 DFQATT, CDR2 SNEGSKA (reference sequence).

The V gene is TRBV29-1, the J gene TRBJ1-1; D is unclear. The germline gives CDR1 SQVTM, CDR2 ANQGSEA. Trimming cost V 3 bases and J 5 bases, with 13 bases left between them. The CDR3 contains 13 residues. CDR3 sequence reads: CSVDEIGATEAFF. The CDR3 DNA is TGCAGCGTTGATGAGATTGGAGCTACTGAAGCTTTCTTT.

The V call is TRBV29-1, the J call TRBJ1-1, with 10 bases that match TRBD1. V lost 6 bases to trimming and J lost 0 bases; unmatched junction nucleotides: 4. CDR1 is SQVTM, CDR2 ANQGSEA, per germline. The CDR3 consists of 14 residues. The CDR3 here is CSVRQGALNTEAFF. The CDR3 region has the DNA TGCAGCGTGCGACAGGGGGCCCTGAACACTGAAGCTTTCTTT.

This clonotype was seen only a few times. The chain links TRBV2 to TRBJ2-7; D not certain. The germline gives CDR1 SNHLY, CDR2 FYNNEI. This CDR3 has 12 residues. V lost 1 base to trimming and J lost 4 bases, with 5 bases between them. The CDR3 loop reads CASSEVRYEQYF. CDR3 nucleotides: TGTGCCAGCAGTGAAGTTCGTTACGAGCAGTACTTC.

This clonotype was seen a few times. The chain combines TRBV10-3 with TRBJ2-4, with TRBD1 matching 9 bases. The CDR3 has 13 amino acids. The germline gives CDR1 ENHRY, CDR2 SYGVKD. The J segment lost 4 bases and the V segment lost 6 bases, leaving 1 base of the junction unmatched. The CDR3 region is CAIRGTGKNIQYF. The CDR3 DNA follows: TGTGCCATCAGGGGGACAGGGAAAAACATTCAGTACTTC.

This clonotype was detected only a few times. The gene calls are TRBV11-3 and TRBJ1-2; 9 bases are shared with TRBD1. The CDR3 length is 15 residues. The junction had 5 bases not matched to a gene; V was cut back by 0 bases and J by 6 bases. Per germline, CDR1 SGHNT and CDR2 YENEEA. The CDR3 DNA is TGTGCCAGCAGCTTAGAGACAGGGGGAAATGATGGCTACACCTTC. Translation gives CASSLETGGNDGYTF.

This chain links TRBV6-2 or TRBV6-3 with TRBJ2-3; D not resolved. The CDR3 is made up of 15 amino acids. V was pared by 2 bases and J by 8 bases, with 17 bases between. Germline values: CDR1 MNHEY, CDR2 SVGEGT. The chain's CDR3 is CASSYKETRWGTQYF. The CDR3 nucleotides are TGTGCCAGCAGTTACAAAGAGACGAGATGGGGTACGCAGTATTTT.

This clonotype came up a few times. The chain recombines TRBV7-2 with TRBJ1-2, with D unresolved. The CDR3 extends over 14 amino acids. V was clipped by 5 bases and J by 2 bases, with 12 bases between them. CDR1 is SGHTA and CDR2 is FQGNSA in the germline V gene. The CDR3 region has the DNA TGTGCCAGCAGCCCAACATACAGCAACTATGGCTACACCTTC. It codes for CASSPTYSNYGYTF.

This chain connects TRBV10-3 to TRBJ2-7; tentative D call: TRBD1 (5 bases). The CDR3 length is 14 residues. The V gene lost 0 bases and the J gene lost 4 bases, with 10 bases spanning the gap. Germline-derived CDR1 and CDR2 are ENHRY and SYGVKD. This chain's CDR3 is CAISESGAAYEQYF. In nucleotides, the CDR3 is TGTGCCATCAGTGAGTCAGGGGCTGCGTACGAGCAGTACTTC.

The CDR3 spells CASSFDPTGGRAHEQFF. DNA of the CDR3: TGTGCCAGCAGTTTCGACCCGACGGGGGGGCGGGCACATGAGCAGTTCTTC. The V call is TRBV28, the J call TRBJ2-1; 8 bases align to TRBD2. V shed 3 bases and J 8 bases; nucleotides not matched to a gene: 15. The CDR3 runs 17 residues. Germline loops: CDR1 MDHEN, CDR2 SYDVKM.

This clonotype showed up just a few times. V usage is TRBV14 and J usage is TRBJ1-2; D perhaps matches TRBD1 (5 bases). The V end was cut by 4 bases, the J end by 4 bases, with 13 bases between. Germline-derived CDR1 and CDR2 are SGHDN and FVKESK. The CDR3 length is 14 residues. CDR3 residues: CASSPDSNTYGYTF. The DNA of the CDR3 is TGTGCCAGCAGCCCCGACAGCAACACCTATGGCTACACCTTC.

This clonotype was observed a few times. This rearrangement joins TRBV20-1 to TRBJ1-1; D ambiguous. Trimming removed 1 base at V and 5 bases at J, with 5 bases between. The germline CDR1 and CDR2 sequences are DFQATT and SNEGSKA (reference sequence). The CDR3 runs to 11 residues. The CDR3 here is CSARGITEAFF. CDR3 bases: TGCAGTGCTAGAGGGATAACTGAAGCTTTCTTT.

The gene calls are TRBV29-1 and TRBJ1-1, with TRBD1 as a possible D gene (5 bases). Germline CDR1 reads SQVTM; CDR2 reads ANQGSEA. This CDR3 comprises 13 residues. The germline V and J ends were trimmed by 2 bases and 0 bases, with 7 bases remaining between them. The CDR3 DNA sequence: TGCAGCGTTGAAAGGGGTATGAACACTGAAGCTTTCTTT. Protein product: CSVERGMNTEAFF.

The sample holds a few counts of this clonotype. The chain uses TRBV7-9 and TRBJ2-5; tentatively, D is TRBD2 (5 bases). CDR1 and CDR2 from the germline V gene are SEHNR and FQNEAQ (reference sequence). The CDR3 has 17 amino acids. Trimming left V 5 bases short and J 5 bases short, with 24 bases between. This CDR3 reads CASSPSPGNPGSETQYF. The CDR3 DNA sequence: TGTGCCAGCAGCCCTAGCCCGGGTAATCCGGGGAGTGAGACCCAGTACTTC.

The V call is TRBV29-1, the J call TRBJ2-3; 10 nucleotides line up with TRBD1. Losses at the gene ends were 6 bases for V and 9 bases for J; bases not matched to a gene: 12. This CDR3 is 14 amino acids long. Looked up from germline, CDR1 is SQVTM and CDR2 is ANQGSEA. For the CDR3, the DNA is TGCAGCGTCACCGGGACAGGGGTCATAGGAACGCAGTATTTT. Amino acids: CSVTGTGVIGTQYF.

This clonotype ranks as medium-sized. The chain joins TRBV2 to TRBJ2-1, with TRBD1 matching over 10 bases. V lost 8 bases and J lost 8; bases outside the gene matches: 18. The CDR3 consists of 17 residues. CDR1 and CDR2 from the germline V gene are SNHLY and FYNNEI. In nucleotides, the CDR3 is TGTGCCAGCTGGGCCTTACTGGGGACAGGGGATCCCCATGAGCAGTTCTTC. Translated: CASWALLGTGDPHEQFF.

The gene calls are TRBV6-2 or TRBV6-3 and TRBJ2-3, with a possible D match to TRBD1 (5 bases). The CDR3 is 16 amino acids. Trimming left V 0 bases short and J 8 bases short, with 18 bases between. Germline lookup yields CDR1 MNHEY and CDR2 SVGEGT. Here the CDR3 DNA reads TGTGCCAGCAGTTACTCAGGGGTAGCCCCCCCTTCTACGCAGTATTTT. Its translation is CASSYSGVAPPSTQYF.

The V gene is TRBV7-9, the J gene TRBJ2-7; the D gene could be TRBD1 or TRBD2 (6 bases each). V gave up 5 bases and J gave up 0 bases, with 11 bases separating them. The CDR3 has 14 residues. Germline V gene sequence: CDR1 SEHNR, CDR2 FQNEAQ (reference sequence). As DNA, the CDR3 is TGTGCCAGCAGCCTATCGGGGGCCTCCTACGAGCAGTACTTC. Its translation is CASSLSGASYEQYF.

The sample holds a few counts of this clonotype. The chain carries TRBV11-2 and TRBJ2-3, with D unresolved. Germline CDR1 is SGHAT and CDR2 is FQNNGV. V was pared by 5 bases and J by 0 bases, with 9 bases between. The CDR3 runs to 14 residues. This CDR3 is CASSPYSSTDTQYF. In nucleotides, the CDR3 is TGTGCCAGCAGCCCCTATTCCAGCACAGATACGCAGTATTTT.

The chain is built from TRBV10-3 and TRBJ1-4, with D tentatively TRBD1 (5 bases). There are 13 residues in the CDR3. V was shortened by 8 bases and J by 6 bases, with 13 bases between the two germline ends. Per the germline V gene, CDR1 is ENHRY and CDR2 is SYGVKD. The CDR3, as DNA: TGTGCCATCGGACACGGGCGGGATGAAAAACTGTTTTTT. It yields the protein CAIGHGRDEKLFF.

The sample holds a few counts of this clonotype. For the CDR3, the DNA is TGTGCCAGCAGCCCTTTGGGAGGGGCGCGGTTCACTGAAGCTTTCTTT. It is translated as CASSPLGGARFTEAFF. This sequence joins TRBV7-2 and TRBJ1-1; the D gene is possibly TRBD1 (5 bases). The CDR3 sequence is 16 residues long. Germline V CDR1 and CDR2: SGHTA, FQGNSA. The ends were cut back, 5 bases at V and 4 bases at J, with 20 bases in the middle.

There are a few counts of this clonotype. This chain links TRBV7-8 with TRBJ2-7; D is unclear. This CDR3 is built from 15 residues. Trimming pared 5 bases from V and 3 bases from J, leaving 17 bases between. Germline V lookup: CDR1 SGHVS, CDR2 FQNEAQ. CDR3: CASSPGFGRSYEQYF. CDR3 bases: TGTGCCAGCAGCCCAGGATTTGGCCGGAGCTACGAGCAGTACTTC.

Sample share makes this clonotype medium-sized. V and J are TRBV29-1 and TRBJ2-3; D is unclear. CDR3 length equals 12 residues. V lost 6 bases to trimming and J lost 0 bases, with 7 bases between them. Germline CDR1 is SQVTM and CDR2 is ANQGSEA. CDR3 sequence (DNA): TGCAGCGTCGCGGACAGCACAGATACGCAGTATTTT. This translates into CSVADSTDTQYF.